The source of this TCR beta chain is a study of shared clonotypes between healthy human individuals. V was trimmed by 6 bases and J by 4 bases, leaving 16 bases between them. Germline V gene sequence: CDR1 MDHEN, CDR2 SYDVKM. The CDR3 loop spans 15 amino acids. Study findings and constraints: Sequencing depth was predicted to influence how clonotypes are shared among donors. Owing to a small donor count, the genetic and exposure-history diversity represented was limited.

A remark on this clone: As yet, its antigen is unknown.

Only in-frame clones appear in the TCRdb table, and some are missing; sequencing was by immunoSEQ multiplex PCR. Among some 2,500,000 clones listed, approximately 90% were seen once. This chain uses TRBV28 with TRBJ2-1, with D possibly being TRBD2 (7 bases). What was sequenced was naive CD4+ T cells from PBMCs. Subset in this sample: CD45RA+ positively selected. This TCR was recovered from a man younger than 30 in good health. Some clones in this sample may be carry-over from other donors' samples. The CDR3 loop reads CASRGGASEYNEQFF. The CDR3 DNA reads TGTGCCAGCAGGGGGGGGGCTAGCGAATACAATGAGCAGTTCTTC.